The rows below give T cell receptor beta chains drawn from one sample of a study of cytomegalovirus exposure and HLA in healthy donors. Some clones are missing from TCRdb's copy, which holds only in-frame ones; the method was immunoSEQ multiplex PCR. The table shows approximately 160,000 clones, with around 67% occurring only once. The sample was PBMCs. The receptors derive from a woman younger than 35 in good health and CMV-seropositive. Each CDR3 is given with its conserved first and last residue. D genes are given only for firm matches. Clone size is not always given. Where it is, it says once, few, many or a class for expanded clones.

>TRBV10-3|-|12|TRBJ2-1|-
CAISEGANEQFF
TGTGCCATCAGTGAGGGGGCTAATGAGCAGTTCTTC
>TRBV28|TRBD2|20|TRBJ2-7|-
CASSLRYTGLAGEGTYEQYF
TGTGCCAGCAGTTTACGCTATACGGGACTAGCGGGAGAGGGAACCTACGAGCAGTACTTC
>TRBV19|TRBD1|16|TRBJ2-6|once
CASRFTGEPGANVLTF
TGTGCCAGTAGATTTACAGGGGAGCCTGGGGCCAACGTCCTGACTTTC
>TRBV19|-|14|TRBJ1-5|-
CASGRERGNQPQHF
TGTGCCAGTGGCCGGGAGAGGGGCAATCAGCCCCAGCATTTT
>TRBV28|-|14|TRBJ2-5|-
CASRKQGGMRTQYF
TGTGCCAGCAGGAAACAGGGGGGGATGCGGACCCAGTACTTC
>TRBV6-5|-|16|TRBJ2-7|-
CASSYSATGNSYEQYF
TGTGCCAGCAGTTACTCGGCGACAGGAAACTCCTACGAGCAGTACTTC
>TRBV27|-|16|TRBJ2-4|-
CASSAQGLAPKNIQYF
TGTGCCAGCAGTGCCCAGGGGCTTGCCCCCAAAAACATTCAGTACTTC
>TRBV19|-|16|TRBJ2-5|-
CASSIKLYSSRRTQYF
TGTGCCAGTAGTATAAAACTCTACTCTTCGCGGAGGACCCAGTACTTC
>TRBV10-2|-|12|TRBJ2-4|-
CASSESARHQYF
TGCGCCAGCAGTGAGTCGGCGCGACATCAGTACTTC
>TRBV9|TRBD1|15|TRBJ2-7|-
CASSVAPGQGYEQYF
TGTGCCAGCAGCGTAGCTCCTGGACAGGGCTACGAGCAGTACTTC
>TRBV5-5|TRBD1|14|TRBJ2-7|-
CASSPWTGGTEQYF
TGTGCCAGCAGCCCGTGGACAGGGGGCACCGAGCAGTACTTC
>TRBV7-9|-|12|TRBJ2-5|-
CSSKDYQETQYF
TGTTCCAGCAAGGACTACCAAGAGACCCAGTACTTC
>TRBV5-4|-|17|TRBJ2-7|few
CASSLGVPPTYSYEQYF
TGTGCCAGCAGCTTGGGCGTTCCCCCGACATACTCCTACGAGCAGTACTTC
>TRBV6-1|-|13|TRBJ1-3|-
CASRVATGNTIYF
TGTGCCAGCAGGGTGGCCACTGGAAACACCATATATTTT
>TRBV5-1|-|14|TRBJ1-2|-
CASSLGQGNYGYTF
TGCGCCAGCAGCTTGGGTCAGGGAAACTATGGCTACACCTTC
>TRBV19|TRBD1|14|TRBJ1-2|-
CASSRKQGASGYTF
TGTGCCAGTAGTAGAAAACAGGGGGCTTCCGGCTACACCTTC
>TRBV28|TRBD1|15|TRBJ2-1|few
CASSFIPGQLNEQFF
TGTGCCAGCAGTTTTATTCCGGGACAGCTCAATGAGCAGTTCTTC
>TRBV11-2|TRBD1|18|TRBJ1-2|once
CASSLAPGTGTGNYGYTF
TGTGCCAGCAGCTTAGCCCCCGGGACAGGGACTGGTAACTATGGCTACACCTTC
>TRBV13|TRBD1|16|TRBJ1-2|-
CASSFGIPTGDDGYTF
TGTGCCAGCAGCTTTGGAATCCCGACAGGGGATGATGGCTACACCTTC
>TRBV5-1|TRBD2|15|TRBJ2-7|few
CASSLASGRVYEQYF
TGCGCCAGCAGCTTGGCTAGCGGGAGAGTCTACGAGCAGTACTTC
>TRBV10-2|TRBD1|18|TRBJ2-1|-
CASSEPRGFRSSYNEQFF
TGCGCCAGCAGTGAGCCCAGGGGGTTCAGGAGCTCCTACAATGAGCAGTTCTTC
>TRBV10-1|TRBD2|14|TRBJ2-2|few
CASPSGGITGELFF
TGCGCCAGCCCTAGCGGGGGGATCACCGGGGAGCTGTTTTTT
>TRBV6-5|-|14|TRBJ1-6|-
CASSQQGPGSPLHF
TGTGCCAGCAGTCAACAGGGACCCGGCTCACCCCTCCACTTT
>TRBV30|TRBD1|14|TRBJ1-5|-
CAWSAGQGAQPQHF
TGTGCCTGGAGTGCGGGACAGGGGGCCCAGCCCCAGCATTTT
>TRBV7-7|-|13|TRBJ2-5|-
CASSPPSQETQYF
TGTGCTAGCAGTCCACCTAGCCAAGAGACCCAGTACTTC
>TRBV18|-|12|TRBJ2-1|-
CASSPWGREQFF
TGTGCCAGCTCACCGTGGGGGCGTGAGCAGTTCTTC
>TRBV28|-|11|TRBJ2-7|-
CASSLFSEQYF
TGTGCCAGCAGTTTATTCTCCGAGCAGTACTTC
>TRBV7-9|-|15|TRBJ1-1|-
CASSSYSPVNTEAFF
TGTGCCAGCAGCTCGTACAGCCCTGTGAACACTGAAGCTTTCTTT
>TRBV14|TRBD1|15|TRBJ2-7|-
CASSLTGGNYYEQYF
TGTGCCAGCAGCCTGACAGGGGGCAACTACTACGAGCAGTACTTC
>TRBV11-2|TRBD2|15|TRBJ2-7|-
CASSPGLAGDYEQYF
TGTGCCAGCAGCCCTGGACTAGCGGGAGACTACGAGCAGTACTTC
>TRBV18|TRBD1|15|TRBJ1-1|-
CASSPPNTGDTEAFF
TGTGCCAGCTCACCACCCAATACAGGGGACACTGAAGCTTTCTTT
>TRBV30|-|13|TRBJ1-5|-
CAWQRQGNQPQHF
TGTGCCTGGCAGAGACAGGGCAATCAGCCCCAGCATTTT
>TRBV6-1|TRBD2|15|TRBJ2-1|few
CAGGTSGSQNNEQFF
TGTGCCGGCGGGACTAGCGGAAGCCAGAACAATGAGCAGTTCTTC
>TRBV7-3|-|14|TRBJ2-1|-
CASSAAPGLNEQFF
TGTGCCAGCAGCGCCGCCCCGGGTCTCAATGAGCAGTTCTTC